The 27 T cell receptor beta chains listed next were all sequenced from one sample in a study of PD-1 blockade in mismatch repair-deficient tumors. The method was immunoSEQ multiplex PCR; TCRdb's version includes in-frame clones alone and lacks a portion of them. The sample shows 20,000 to 25,000 clones, roughly four fifths of them seen only once. Here the sequenced sample was peripheral blood, taken 2 weeks after starting pembrolizumab. These receptors were collected from an adult with mismatch repair-deficient cancer.

The gene calls are TRBV15 and TRBJ2-5; D gene unclear. The CDR3 runs to 11 residues. The germline V gene has CDR1 LNHNV and CDR2 YYDKDF (reference sequence). Trimming took off 4 bases at V and 5 bases at J, with 5 bases between the two ends. CDR3 DNA: TGTGCCACCAGCATTGGGGAGACCCAGTACTTC. This translates into CATSIGETQYF.

V usage is TRBV29-1 and J usage is TRBJ2-7; TRBD2 might be the D (5 bases). The germline V gene has CDR1 SQVTM and CDR2 ANQGSEA. The CDR3 runs 11 residues. V was cut by 3 bases and J by 6 bases, with 9 bases left in between. The CDR3 region has the DNA TGCAGCGTTGAGGTCGGGATCGAGCAGTACTTC. Its translation is CSVEVGIEQYF.

The genes are TRBV6-5 and TRBJ1-5, with D possibly being TRBD1 (6 bases). The V end was cut by 8 bases, the J end by 0 bases, with 8 bases between. CDR1 and CDR2 from the germline V gene are MNHEY and SVGAGI. CDR3 length equals 13 residues. CDR3 coding DNA: TGTGCCAGCCGAGGGGGTAGCAATCAGCCCCAGCATTTT. Amino acids: CASRGGSNQPQHF.

The count of this clone is one. The chain recombines TRBV4-2 with TRBJ1-3; D remains unclear. CDR1 and CDR2 (germline): LGHNA, YNFKEQ. V was clipped by 0 bases and J by 4 bases, with 10 bases between them. The CDR3 has 15 residues. CDR3 in DNA: TGTGCCAGCAGCCAAGATAAGGGTCAGGGAAACACCATATATTTT. As protein: CASSQDKGQGNTIYF.

The rearrangement links TRBV7-2 to TRBJ1-2; the D gene is possibly TRBD1 (6 bases). Trimming removed 6 bases from V and 8 bases from J, with 19 bases in between. From germline, CDR1 is SGHTA and CDR2 FQGNSA. The CDR3 contains 14 residues. CDR3 sequence (DNA): TGTGCCAGCAGACCCGGGACATGGACGGCGGGCTACACCTTC. Protein sequence: CASRPGTWTAGYTF.

This clone ranks as medium-sized. The CDR3 spells CASSLWGEDTEAFF. CDR3 bases: TGTGCCAGCAGCTTATGGGGGGAGGACACTGAAGCTTTCTTT. The chain recombines TRBV5-6 with TRBJ1-1; D possibly corresponds to TRBD1 (5 bases). V shed 2 bases and J shed 3 bases, with 11 bases lying between them. Germline V gene sequence: CDR1 SGHDT, CDR2 YYEEEE. The CDR3 extends over 14 amino acids.

The DNA of the CDR3 is TGTGCCAGCAGTCCTCTGACCTACGAGCAGTACTTC. Translating gives CASSPLTYEQYF. The chain is built from TRBV28 and TRBJ2-7, with unresolved D. This CDR3 is built from 12 residues. Trimming removed 5 bases at V and 2 bases at J, with 7 bases between. CDR1 is MDHEN and CDR2 is SYDVKM in the germline V gene.

The J gene is TRBJ2-1, the V gene TRBV27; 7 nucleotides align to TRBD2. Trimming took 4 bases from V and 4 from J; bases not matched to a gene: 10. There are 16 residues in the CDR3. Germline loops: CDR1 MNHEY, CDR2 SMNVEV (reference sequence). The CDR3 nucleotides are TGTGCCAGCAGTTACACCGGGACTACATTATACAATGAGCAGTTCTTC. Translated, it gives CASSYTGTTLYNEQFF.

This chain links TRBV30 with TRBJ2-7; 10 nucleotides agree with TRBD1. Germline CDR1 and CDR2: GTSNPN and SVGIG (reference sequence). This CDR3 is 14 amino acids long. Trimming took 4 bases from V and 4 from J; bases not matched to a gene: 7. Written as DNA, the CDR3 is TGTGCCTGGACCCAGACAGGGGGCAAATACGAGCAGTACTTC. This codes for CAWTQTGGKYEQYF.

The chain employs TRBV5-1 and TRBJ1-5, with D hard to call. Trimming took 0 bases from V and 0 from J, leaving 1 base between them. The CDR3 covers 13 residues. Germline loops: CDR1 SGHRS, CDR2 YFSETQ. The CDR3 loop reads CASSLASNQPQHF. The CDR3 region has the DNA TGCGCCAGCAGCTTGGCTAGCAATCAGCCCCAGCATTTT.

The chain employs TRBV27 and TRBJ1-2; D is undetermined. The CDR3 length is 13 residues. V was clipped by 4 bases and J by 7 bases, with 13 bases between them. The germline V gene encodes CDR1 MNHEY and CDR2 SMNVEV (reference sequence). The CDR3 DNA follows: TGTGCCAGCAGTTCAACGGCCGGTAGTGGCTACACCTTC. Protein sequence: CASSSTAGSGYTF.

This sequence joins TRBV6-5 and TRBJ2-1, with 8 bases that match TRBD2. With V trimmed by 4 bases and J by 0 bases, 5 bases remained unmatched. The CDR3 sequence is 16 residues long. Per germline, CDR1 MNHEY and CDR2 SVGAGI. Here the CDR3 reads CASSSVSGSSYNEQFF. The CDR3 DNA sequence: TGTGCCAGCAGTTCTGTGAGCGGGAGCTCCTACAATGAGCAGTTCTTC.

V usage is TRBV4-1 and J usage is TRBJ2-3, with 9 bases aligning to TRBD1. CDR1 is MGHRA and CDR2 is YSYEKL in the germline V gene. This CDR3 is built from 19 residues. Germline trimming cut 0 bases from V and 4 bases from J; bases unmatched to any gene: 14. CDR3 amino acids: CASSQDFLGQGFFADTQYF. CDR3 in DNA: TGCGCCAGCAGCCAAGATTTCTTAGGACAGGGGTTTTTCGCAGATACGCAGTATTTT.

This clone has a handful of counts. The chain recombines TRBV7-9 with TRBJ2-2; no definite D call. Germline CDR1 reads SEHNR; CDR2 reads FQNEAQ (reference sequence). Trimming removed 6 bases from V and 10 bases from J, with 18 bases in between. This CDR3 has 14 amino acids. For the CDR3, the DNA is TGTGCCAGCAGTTATCGGCCGGTTGGGTTGGAGCTGTTTTTT. This encodes CASSYRPVGLELFF.

The chain joins TRBV4-2 to TRBJ2-1, with D possibly being TRBD2 (5 bases). Trimming took off 1 base at V and 7 bases at J, with 17 bases between the two ends. The CDR3 covers 16 residues. CDR1 is LGHNA, CDR2 YNFKEQ, per germline. DNA for the CDR3: TGTGCCAGCAGCCAAGGTGGAACAGCGGTGGGGAATGAGCAGTTCTTC. Its translation is CASSQGGTAVGNEQFF.

The chain recombines TRBV5-4 with TRBJ2-1; 7 positions match TRBD2. This CDR3 region has 14 residues. Germline assignment: CDR1 SGHNT and CDR2 YYREEE (reference sequence). V was pared by 4 bases and J by 10 bases, with 11 bases of the junction left unmatched. The CDR3 sequence is CASSPTQGLREQFF. CDR3 DNA: TGTGCCAGCAGCCCTACCCAGGGACTACGGGAGCAGTTCTTC.

The V and J genes are TRBV9 and TRBJ2-3; D may match TRBD1 or TRBD2 (7 bases each). The CDR3 is 15 amino acids. V was trimmed by 0 bases and J by 6 bases, leaving 14 bases between them. Looked up from germline, CDR1 is SGDLS and CDR2 is YYNGEE. Here the CDR3 reads CASSVGEGAFDTQYF. The DNA of the CDR3 is TGTGCCAGCAGCGTAGGGGAGGGGGCATTTGATACGCAGTATTTT.

The chain is built from TRBV27 and TRBJ2-6, with 8 bases fitting TRBD1. Germline V gene lookup returns CDR1 MNHEY and CDR2 SMNVEV (reference sequence). This CDR3 is 16 amino acids long. V gave up 6 bases and J gave up 4 bases; unmatched junction bases: 8. DNA of the CDR3: TGTGCCAGCAGGCCTCACAGGGGGACGGGGGCCAACGTCCTGACTTTC. Its translation is CASRPHRGTGANVLTF.

The V gene is TRBV13, the J gene TRBJ2-2, with TRBD2 identical over 7 bases. CDR1 PRHDT and CDR2 FYEKMQ come from the germline V gene (reference sequence). Trimming removed 0 bases from V and 2 bases from J; junction bases left unmatched: 12. CDR3 length: 19 amino acids. The CDR3: CASSLGIARESQNTGELFF. In nucleotides, the CDR3 is TGTGCCAGCAGCTTAGGGATCGCGCGGGAGAGCCAAAACACCGGGGAGCTGTTTTTT.

The chain employs TRBV7-9 and TRBJ2-7; D unclear. The CDR3 runs to 12 residues. V lost 3 bases and J 2 bases, leaving 5 bases between the germline ends. The germline gives CDR1 SEHNR, CDR2 FQNEAQ (reference sequence). CDR3: CASSFGAYEQYF. For the CDR3, the DNA is TGTGCCAGCAGCTTTGGTGCCTACGAGCAGTACTTC.

The chain is built from TRBV11-3 and TRBJ2-7, with D maybe TRBD2 (6 bases). Germline V gene lookup returns CDR1 SGHNT and CDR2 YENEEA. V was pared by 2 bases and J by 6 bases, with 17 bases between. The CDR3 extends over 15 amino acids. In DNA form, the CDR3 reads TGTGCCAGCAGCTTAAATTTAGCCGCGGGACGCGAGCAGTACTTC. Protein sequence: CASSLNLAAGREQYF. Looking up the rest from reference TRBV11-3 and TRBJ2-7 gives the full variable domain: EAGVVQSPRYKIIEKKQPVAFWCNPISGHNTLYWYLQNLGQGPELLIRYENEEAVDDSQLPKDRFSAERLKGVDSTLKIQPAELGDSAVYLCASSLNLAAGREQYFGPGTRLTVT.

J is TRBJ1-1 and V is TRBV13; D remains ambiguous. CDR3 length equals 15 residues. V was shortened by 1 base and J by 0 bases, with 9 bases between the two germline ends. Per germline, CDR1 PRHDT and CDR2 FYEKMQ (reference sequence). CDR3 residues: CASSLAGVMNTEAFF. CDR3 DNA: TGTGCCAGCAGCTTAGCTGGGGTGATGAACACTGAAGCTTTCTTT. The full variable domain, completed using reference TRBV13 and TRBJ1-1, is AAGVIQSPRHLIKEKRETATLKCYPIPRHDTVYWYQQGPGQDPQFLISFYEKMQSDKGSIPDRFSAQQFSDYHSELNMSSLELGDSALYFCASSLAGVMNTEAFFGQGTRLTVV.

The chain is built from TRBV28 and TRBJ1-2; tentatively, D is TRBD1 (5 bases). This CDR3 is 14 amino acids long. Germline lookup yields CDR1 MDHEN and CDR2 SYDVKM. V lost 3 bases to trimming and J lost 4 bases, with 12 bases between them. The CDR3 spells CASSFLGVSYGYTF. CDR3 nucleotides: TGTGCCAGCAGTTTTCTGGGGGTGAGCTATGGCTACACCTTC.

The V call is TRBV10-3, the J call TRBJ2-5; D is ambiguous. CDR1 and CDR2 (germline): ENHRY, SYGVKD. Trimming took off 0 bases at V and 5 bases at J, with 7 bases between the two ends. The CDR3 is 13 amino acids. As DNA, the CDR3 is TGTGCCATCAGTGAGTCGAATACGGAGACCCAGTACTTC. Translation: CAISESNTETQYF.

The chain's CDR3 is CASSPGRTRNTGELFF. CDR3 in DNA: TGCGCCAGCAGCCCGGGACGGACACGAAACACCGGGGAGCTGTTTTTT. V and J are TRBV4-3 and TRBJ2-2, with D possibly called TRBD1 or TRBD2 (5 bases each). Looked up from germline, CDR1 is LGHNA and CDR2 is YSLEER. V was trimmed by 4 bases and J by 2 bases, leaving 14 bases between them. CDR3 size: 16 residues.

V is TRBV30 and J is TRBJ1-2; D might be TRBD1 (5 bases). The germline V gene encodes CDR1 GTSNPN and CDR2 SVGIG (reference sequence). The CDR3 has 18 residues. The V and J ends lost 0 bases and 4 bases respectively, with 24 bases between them. The chain's CDR3 is CAWSVRGGGGPRSYGYTF. In DNA, the CDR3 is TGTGCCTGGAGTGTACGGGGGGGTGGCGGGCCTCGCTCCTATGGCTACACCTTC.

This CDR3 reads CASSPELPGTSGKLETQYF. CDR3 nucleotide sequence: TGCGCCAGCAGCCCAGAGTTACCCGGGACTAGCGGGAAGTTGGAGACCCAGTACTTC. This chain connects TRBV5-1 to TRBJ2-5; TRBD2 matches 13 bases. V trimming: 4 bases; J trimming: 5 bases; junction bases outside the gene matches: 17. From germline, CDR1 is SGHRS and CDR2 YFSETQ. The CDR3 spans 19 residues.